This is a list of T cell receptor beta chains from one sample in a study of blood T cell repertoires in COVID-19. Sequencing was performed with immunoSEQ multiplex PCR; in TCRdb, only in-frame clones are kept and a portion is missing. In the table there are 150,000 to 200,000 clones, roughly 80% of which are singletons. Sample: PBMCs or T cells enriched from blood (not recorded which). Receptor source: an older woman who had recovered from COVID-19. The conserved cysteine and the conserved F or W are not part of the CDR3 here. The D gene is left open where the match is weak. Clone size is shown for a subset of rows, as once, few, many or a class of expanded clone.

clone_size,d_call,v_call,cdr3_aa
once,TRBD2,TRBV5-1,ASSLGRGAYNEQF
-,TRBD2,TRBV3-1/TRBV3-2,ASSQYSWTSEKWQY
-,TRBD2,TRBV3-1/TRBV3-2,ASSQVRRGGLREQF
-,TRBD1,TRBV4-1,ASSQGDRDAHEQY
-,TRBD2,TRBV5-6,ASRVRGGDYNEQF
-,TRBD1,TRBV18,ASSERGTGGKGYT
few,-,TRBV4-2,ASSQGEAYEQY
-,TRBD2,TRBV13,ASSRGAGNYEQY
-,TRBD1,TRBV5-1,ASSLGTAKETQY
-,-,TRBV30,AWSVRAARYNEQF
few,-,TRBV6-5,ASSYSGRNGYT
few,-,TRBV5-1,ASSEFGDTQY
-,-,TRBV29-1,SVETGTREKLF
-,-,TRBV4-1,ASSQTASYEQY
-,TRBD1,TRBV11-2,ASSLVVGGGQPQH
-,TRBD2,TRBV10-2,ASRSSGGAAGELF
-,-,TRBV9,ASSSNTGKAETQY
-,TRBD1,TRBV5-4,ASRSKQGVNTGELF
-,-,TRBV6-5,ASSYGGQINSPLH
few,-,TRBV10-2,ASRSGYEQY
-,-,TRBV14,ASSQVSGNTEAF
-,-,TRBV6-5,ASSYQGVNTEAF
once,TRBD1,TRBV7-9,ASSSTGAYQPQH